The text below deals with one T cell receptor (beta chain). Its antigen remains unidentified. The sample comes from a study of cytomegalovirus exposure and HLA in healthy donors. Per the germline V gene, CDR1 is MDHEN and CDR2 is SYDVKM. Trimming took off 2 bases at V and 3 bases at J, with 8 bases between the two ends. The length of the CDR3 is 14 residues. Sequenced by immunoSEQ multiplex PCR; TCRdb stores in-frame clones only, minus some. The sample has 200,000 to 300,000 clones, about 88% seen once. The study's findings and limits: The classifier reportedly diagnosed cytomegalovirus status with high sensitivity and specificity. There were under 200 TCR beta chains listed as cytomegalovirus-associated.

The V call is TRBV28, the J call TRBJ1-5, with D hard to call. The origin of this receptor is a man aged 18-30 years in good health and CMV-seropositive. The sample comprised PBMCs. CDR3: CASSLGGINQPQHF. CDR3 nucleotides: TGTGCCAGCAGTTTAGGAGGTATCAATCAGCCCCAGCATTTT. The variable domain in full, with the rest retrieved from reference TRBV28 and TRBJ1-5, is DVKVTQSSRYLVKRTGEKVFLECVQDMDHENMFWYRQDPGLGLRLIYFSYDVKMKEKGDIPEGYSVSREKKERFSLILESASTNQTSMYLCASSLGGINQPQHFGDGTRLSIL.